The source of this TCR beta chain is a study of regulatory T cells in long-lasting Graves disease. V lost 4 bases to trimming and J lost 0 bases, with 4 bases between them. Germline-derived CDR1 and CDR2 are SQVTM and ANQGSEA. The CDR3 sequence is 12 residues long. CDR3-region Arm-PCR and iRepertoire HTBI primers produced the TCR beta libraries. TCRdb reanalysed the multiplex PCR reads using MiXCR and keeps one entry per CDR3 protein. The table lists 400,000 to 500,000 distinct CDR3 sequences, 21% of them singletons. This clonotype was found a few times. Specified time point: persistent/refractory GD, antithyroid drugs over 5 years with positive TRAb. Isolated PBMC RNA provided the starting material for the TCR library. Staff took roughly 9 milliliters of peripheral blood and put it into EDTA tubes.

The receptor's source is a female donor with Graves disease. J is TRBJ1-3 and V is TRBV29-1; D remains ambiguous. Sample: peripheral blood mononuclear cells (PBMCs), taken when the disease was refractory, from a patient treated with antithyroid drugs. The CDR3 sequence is CSVAHSGNTIYF. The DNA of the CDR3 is TGCAGCGTTGCCCACTCTGGAAACACCATATATTTT.